These 21 T cell receptor beta chains originate from one sample sequenced in a study of blood T cell repertoires in COVID-19. Measured with immunoSEQ multiplex PCR; TCRdb has only the in-frame clones, and not every one. The sample comprises under 95,000 clones, over 75% of which are singletons, and around 40% rests with the top ten. Sequencing used peripheral blood. These receptors originate from a human donor in a cohort sampled during active COVID-19.

The chain links TRBV5-4 to TRBJ1-2; 11 bases fit TRBD1. CDR3 size: 16 residues. Germline CDR1 is SGHNT and CDR2 is YYREEE (reference sequence). V lost 0 bases, J lost 4 bases, and 5 bases stayed unmatched. This chain's CDR3 is CASSLGGQGGTYGYTF. The CDR3 nucleotides read TGTGCCAGCAGCTTGGGGGGACAGGGGGGAACCTATGGCTACACCTTC.

This rearrangement joins TRBV6-5 to TRBJ2-7; 11 nucleotides match TRBD2. Germline trimming cut 3 bases from V and 1 base from J; bases unmatched to any gene: 2. The CDR3 extends over 15 amino acids. Germline CDR1 is MNHEY and CDR2 is SVGAGI. CDR3 nucleotide sequence: TGTGCCAGCAGTTATCGACTAGCGGGATCCTACGAGCAGTACTTC. Translating it yields CASSYRLAGSYEQYF.

This clone was seen only a few times. The chain is built from TRBV19 and TRBJ1-5, with D perhaps matching TRBD1 (6 bases). The germline gives CDR1 LNHDA, CDR2 SQIVND (reference sequence). V was cut by 5 bases and J by 6 bases, with 11 bases left in between. CDR3 length: 13 amino acids. The CDR3 nucleotides are TGTGCCAGTAGTTGGGGGGGCGGTCAGCCCCAGCATTTT. This translates into CASSWGGGQPQHF.

This clone occurred once. This chain joins TRBV6-2 or TRBV6-3 and TRBJ2-5, with 8 bases aligning to TRBD2. CDR3 length: 16 residues. Germline-derived CDR1 and CDR2 are MNHEY and SVGEGT. Unmatched junction bases numbered 7, after V lost 0 bases and J lost 4 bases. The CDR3 sequence is CASSYSAREVRETQYF. The CDR3 DNA sequence: TGTGCCAGCAGTTACTCGGCGCGGGAGGTACGAGAGACCCAGTACTTC.

This clone occurred a few times. V is TRBV5-1 and J is TRBJ2-7; 14 bases line up with TRBD2. The CDR3 loop spans 15 amino acids. The junction had 5 bases not matched to a gene; V was cut back by 4 bases and J by 5 bases. Germline CDR1 is SGHRS and CDR2 is YFSETQ. The CDR3 DNA reads TGCGCCAGCAGCAGGGGACTAGCGGGAGTCCACGAGCAGTACTTC. This sequence encodes CASSRGLAGVHEQYF.

The DNA for the CDR3 is TGTGCCAGCAGCTCCCGAAGGGGGTGGGCCACAGATACGCAGTATTTT. This encodes CASSSRRGWATDTQYF. The rearrangement uses TRBV21-1 and TRBJ2-3; TRBD1, as called in the table, went unchecked against the DNA. TRBV21-1 is a documented pseudogene. This CDR3 has 16 residues.

The chain employs TRBV12-3 or TRBV12-4 and TRBJ2-1, with TRBD2 matching 10 bases. The V gene end was trimmed by 8 bases and the J gene end by 10 bases; junction bases not matched to a gene: 8. CDR3 size: 13 residues. The CDR3 protein is CASESGTSDEQFF. The CDR3 DNA is TGTGCCAGCGAATCCGGGACTAGCGACGAGCAGTTCTTC.

The chain joins TRBV2 to TRBJ2-1; TRBD2 is a possible D gene (6 bases). The CDR3 sequence is 11 residues long. V lost 7 bases and J lost 13, with 14 bases in between. Germline CDR1 and CDR2: SNHLY and FYNNEI. The CDR3 region is CASILTGLQFF. In DNA, the CDR3 is TGTGCCAGCATTCTCACAGGACTACAGTTCTTC.

This chain links TRBV12-3 or TRBV12-4 with TRBJ2-7, with 11 bases fitting TRBD1. Trimming removed 3 bases from V and 9 bases from J; junction bases left unmatched: 4. The CDR3 sequence is 13 residues long. CDR3 bases: TGTGCCAGCAGTTTGGACAGGGGGCTTTCGCAGTACTTC. Translating it yields CASSLDRGLSQYF.

The V gene is TRBV7-3, the J gene TRBJ1-1; D perhaps matches TRBD1 (6 bases). The ends were cut back, 0 bases at V and 2 bases at J, with 19 bases in the middle. This CDR3 region has 18 residues. CDR1 is SGHTA and CDR2 is FQGTGA in the germline V gene. The CDR3 DNA sequence: TGTGCCAGCAGCTTAACTGGGACGGCCGGACAGCAAAACACTGAAGCTTTCTTT. Translation gives CASSLTGTAGQQNTEAFF.

J is TRBJ1-2 and V is TRBV19; 7 bases map to TRBD1. Trimming took 5 bases from V and 4 from J; bases not matched to a gene: 4. The V gene's germline CDR1 is LNHDA and CDR2 SQIVND (reference sequence). CDR3 length: 13 amino acids. CDR3 sequence reads: CASSGDRFYGYTF. Written as DNA, the CDR3 is TGTGCCAGTAGTGGGGACAGATTCTATGGCTACACCTTC.

This chain uses TRBV7-2 with TRBJ1-3; TRBD1 might be the D (6 bases). The germline V gene has CDR1 SGHTA and CDR2 FQGNSA. Trimming removed 1 base from V and 0 bases from J, with 7 bases in between. The CDR3 spans 15 residues. CDR3 DNA: TGTGCCAGCAGCTTAGACAGGGCCTCTGGAAACACCATATATTTT. Translated, it gives CASSLDRASGNTIYF.

The chain recombines TRBV19 with TRBJ2-6, with D perhaps TRBD1 (6 bases). Germline V gene sequence: CDR1 LNHDA, CDR2 SQIVND (reference sequence). The V end lost 4 bases, the J end lost 4 bases, and 11 bases lay between the germline ends. This CDR3 contains 15 residues. CDR3 region: CASSTYRAGANVLTF. In nucleotides, the CDR3 is TGTGCCAGTAGTACCTACAGGGCCGGGGCCAACGTCCTGACTTTC. The variable domain in full, completed from reference TRBV19 and TRBJ2-6, reads DGGITQSPKYLFRKEGQNVTLSCEQNLNHDAMYWYRQDPGQGLRLIYYSQIVNDFQKGDIAEGYSVSREKKESFPLTVTSAQKNPTAFYLCASSTYRAGANVLTFGAGSRLTVL.

This rearrangement joins TRBV3-1 (or the pseudogene TRBV3-2) to TRBJ2-6; TRBD2 might be the D (5 bases). Germline lookup yields CDR1 LGHDT and CDR2 YNNKEL (reference sequence). The CDR3 is 15 residues long. The germline V and J ends were trimmed by 3 bases and 3 bases, with 9 bases remaining between them. The CDR3 reads CASSHGIGGANVLTF. DNA of the CDR3: TGTGCCAGCAGCCACGGGATCGGTGGGGCCAACGTCCTGACTTTC.

V gene TRBV24-1 combines with J gene TRBJ1-1; no definite D call. The ends were cut back, 3 bases at V and 5 bases at J, with 3 bases in the middle. CDR1 KGHDR and CDR2 SFDVKD come from the germline V gene. The CDR3 is 11 amino acids. CDR3 sequence reads: CATSDETEAFF. CDR3 DNA: TGTGCCACCAGTGATGAGACTGAAGCTTTCTTT.

This clone occurred a few times. The V and J genes are TRBV6-5 and TRBJ2-1; 8 bases line up with TRBD1. V lost 6 bases and J lost 3; bases outside the gene matches: 4. The CDR3 is 14 residues long. Germline CDR1 is MNHEY and CDR2 is SVGAGI. DNA for the CDR3: TGTGCCAGCAGACAGGGGGTTGACTACAATGAGCAGTTCTTC. This sequence encodes CASRQGVDYNEQFF.

V and J are TRBV4-1 and TRBJ2-3; 8 nucleotides line up with TRBD1. This CDR3 has 16 amino acids. Germline V CDR1 and CDR2: MGHRA, YSYEKL. The junction had 6 bases not matched to a gene; V was cut back by 0 bases and J by 4 bases. The CDR3 loop is CASSQDQQGVADTQYF. The CDR3 DNA follows: TGCGCCAGCAGCCAAGATCAACAGGGGGTGGCAGATACGCAGTATTTT.

V is TRBV12-5 and J is TRBJ2-3, with 9 bases that match TRBD1. CDR1 and CDR2 from the germline V gene are LGHNT and FRNRAP. V was clipped by 7 bases and J by 6 bases; unmatched bases: 8. The CDR3 spans 14 residues. CDR3: CASAAGTGYDTQYF. The CDR3 DNA follows: TGTGCTAGTGCCGCCGGGACAGGGTACGATACGCAGTATTTT.

V gene TRBV6-5 combines with J gene TRBJ2-2, with 8 bases identical to TRBD1. J lost 5 bases, V lost 5 bases, and 4 bases had no gene match. The germline CDR1 and CDR2 sequences are MNHEY and SVGAGI. This CDR3 contains 14 residues. The CDR3 region is CASSQGAVTGELFF. The CDR3 nucleotides are TGTGCCAGCAGTCAGGGGGCTGTGACCGGGGAGCTGTTTTTT.

The rearrangement uses TRBV7-8 and TRBJ2-1; a possible D gene is TRBD2 (5 bases). Germline V gene lookup returns CDR1 SGHVS and CDR2 FQNEAQ. V lost 5 bases to trimming and J lost 0 bases, with 23 bases between them. This CDR3 has 19 residues. The CDR3 sequence: CASSPLRIAYYSSYNEQFF. Here the CDR3 DNA reads TGTGCCAGCAGCCCCCTGCGAATAGCGTATTATAGCTCCTACAATGAGCAGTTCTTC.

The chain employs TRBV10-3 and TRBJ2-5; D is possibly TRBD1 (6 bases). Trimming took off 8 bases at V and 3 bases at J, with 10 bases between the two ends. This CDR3 comprises 12 residues. Germline CDR1 is ENHRY and CDR2 is SYGVKD. In DNA, the CDR3 is TGTGCCATCTCCGGGACAAAAGAGACCCAGTACTTC. Its translation: CAISGTKETQYF.